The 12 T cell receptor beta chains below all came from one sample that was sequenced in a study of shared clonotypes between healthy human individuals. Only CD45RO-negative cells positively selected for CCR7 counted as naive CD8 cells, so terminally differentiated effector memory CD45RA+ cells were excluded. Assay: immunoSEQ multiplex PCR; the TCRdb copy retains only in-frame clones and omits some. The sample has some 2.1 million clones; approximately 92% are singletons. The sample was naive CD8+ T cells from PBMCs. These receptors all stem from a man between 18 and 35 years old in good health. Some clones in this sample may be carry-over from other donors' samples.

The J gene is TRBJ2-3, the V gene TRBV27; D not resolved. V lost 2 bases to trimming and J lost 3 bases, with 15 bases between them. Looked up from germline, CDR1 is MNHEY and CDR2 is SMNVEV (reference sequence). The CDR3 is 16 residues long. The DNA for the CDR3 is TGTGCCAGCAGTTTAGGGGTAGTTCCCGGTACAGATACGCAGTATTTT. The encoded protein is CASSLGVVPGTDTQYF.

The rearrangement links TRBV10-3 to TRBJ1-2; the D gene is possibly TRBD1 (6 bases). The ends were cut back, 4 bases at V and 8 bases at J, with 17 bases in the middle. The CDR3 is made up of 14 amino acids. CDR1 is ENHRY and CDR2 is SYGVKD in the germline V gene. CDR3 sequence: CAISAPDRPDGYTF. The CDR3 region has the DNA TGTGCCATCAGTGCCCCCGACAGGCCAGACGGCTACACCTTC.

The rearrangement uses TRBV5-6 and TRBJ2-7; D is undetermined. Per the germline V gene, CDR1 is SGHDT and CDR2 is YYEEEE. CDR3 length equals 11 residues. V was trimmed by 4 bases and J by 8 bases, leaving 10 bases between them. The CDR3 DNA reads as TGTGCCAGCAGCGTTGGGAAGAAGCAGTACTTC. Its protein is CASSVGKKQYF. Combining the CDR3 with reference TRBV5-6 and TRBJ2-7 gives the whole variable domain DAGVTQSPTHLIKTRGQQVTLRCSPKSGHDTVSWYQQALGQGPQFIFQYYEEEERQRGNFPDRFSGHQFPNYSSELNVNALLLGDSALYLCASSVGKKQYFGPGTRLTVT.

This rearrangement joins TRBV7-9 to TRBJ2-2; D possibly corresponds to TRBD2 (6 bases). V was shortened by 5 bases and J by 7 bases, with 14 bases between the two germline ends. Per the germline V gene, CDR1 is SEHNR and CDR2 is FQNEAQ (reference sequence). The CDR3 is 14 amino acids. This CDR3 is CASSDIWRGGELFF. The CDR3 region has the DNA TGTGCCAGCAGCGATATCTGGCGGGGCGGGGAGCTGTTTTTT.

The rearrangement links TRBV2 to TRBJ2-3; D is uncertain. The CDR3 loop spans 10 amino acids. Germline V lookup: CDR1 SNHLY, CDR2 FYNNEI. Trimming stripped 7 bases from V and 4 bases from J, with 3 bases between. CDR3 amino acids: CASMADTQYF. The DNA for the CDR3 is TGTGCCAGCATGGCAGATACGCAGTATTTT.

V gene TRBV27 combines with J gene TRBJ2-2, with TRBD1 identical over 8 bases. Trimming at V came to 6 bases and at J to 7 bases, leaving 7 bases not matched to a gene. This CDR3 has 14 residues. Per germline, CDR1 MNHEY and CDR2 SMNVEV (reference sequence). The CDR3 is CASRFTGGGGELFF. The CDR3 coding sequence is TGTGCCAGCAGATTCACAGGGGGAGGCGGGGAGCTGTTTTTT.

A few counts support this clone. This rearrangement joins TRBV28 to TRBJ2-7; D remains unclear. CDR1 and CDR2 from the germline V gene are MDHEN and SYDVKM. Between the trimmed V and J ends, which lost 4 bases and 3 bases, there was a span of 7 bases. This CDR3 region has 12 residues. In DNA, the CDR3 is TGTGCCAGCAGTTATGCAGGCTACGAGCAGTACTTC. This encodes CASSYAGYEQYF.

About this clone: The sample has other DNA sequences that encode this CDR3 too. The CDR3 here is CASSLNLGWDTQYF. The CDR3, as DNA: TGTGCCAGCAGTCTCAATCTGGGGTGGGATACGCAGTATTTT. The rearrangement links TRBV27 to TRBJ2-3; D gene ambiguous. The V end lost 5 bases, the J end lost 6 bases, and 15 bases lay between the germline ends. The CDR3 spans 14 residues. Germline V CDR1 and CDR2: MNHEY, SMNVEV (reference sequence).

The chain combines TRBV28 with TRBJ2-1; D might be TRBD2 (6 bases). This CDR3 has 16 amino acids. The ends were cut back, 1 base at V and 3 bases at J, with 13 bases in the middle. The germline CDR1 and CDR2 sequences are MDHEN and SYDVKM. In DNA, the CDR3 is TGTGCCAGCAGTTTATTTTCGTTGCGGGACTACAATGAGCAGTTCTTC. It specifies CASSLFSLRDYNEQFF.

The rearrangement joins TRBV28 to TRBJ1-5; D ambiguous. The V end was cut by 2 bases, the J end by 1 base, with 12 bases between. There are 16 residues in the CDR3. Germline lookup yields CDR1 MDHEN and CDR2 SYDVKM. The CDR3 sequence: CASSLGRGTSNQPQHF. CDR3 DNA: TGTGCCAGCAGTTTAGGGCGGGGAACAAGCAATCAGCCCCAGCATTTT. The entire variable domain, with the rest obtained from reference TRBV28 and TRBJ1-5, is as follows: DVKVTQSSRYLVKRTGEKVFLECVQDMDHENMFWYRQDPGLGLRLIYFSYDVKMKEKGDIPEGYSVSREKKERFSLILESASTNQTSMYLCASSLGRGTSNQPQHFGDGTRLSIL.

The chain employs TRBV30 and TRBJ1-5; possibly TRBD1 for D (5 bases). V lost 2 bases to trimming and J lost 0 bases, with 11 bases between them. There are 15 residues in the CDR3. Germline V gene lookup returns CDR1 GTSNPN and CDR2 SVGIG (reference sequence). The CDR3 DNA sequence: TGTGCCTGGAGTTCGGGGGGGGGTAGCAATCAGCCCCAGCATTTT. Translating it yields CAWSSGGGSNQPQHF.

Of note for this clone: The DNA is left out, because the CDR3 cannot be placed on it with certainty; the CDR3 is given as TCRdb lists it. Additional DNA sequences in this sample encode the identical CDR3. Here the CDR3 reads CASSFGPGSYEQYF. The gene calls are TRBV11-2 and TRBJ2-7; no check of the table's D call, TRBD2, against the DNA was made. The CDR3 comprises 14 residues, both ends counted. Looked up from germline, CDR1 is SGHAT and CDR2 is FQNNGV.